The present T cell receptor (beta chain) was sequenced within a study of cytomegalovirus exposure and HLA in healthy donors. PCR amplification relied on 60 Vbeta primers (plus 13 Jbeta primers). Produced via immunoSEQ multiplex PCR; TCRdb's table is partial and in-frame only. The sample lists over 130,000 clones, around 81% occurring once. The sequence came from a man aged 50-60 years in good health and CMV-seronegative. What was sequenced was PBMCs.

CDR3 DNA: TGTGCCAGCAGGGCTACTAGCGGGGGGCCCTCCTACGAGCAGTACTTC. Residues: CASRATSGGPSYEQYF. The rearrangement uses TRBV13 and TRBJ2-7, with 12 bases lining up with TRBD2. V shed 6 bases, J shed 0 bases, and the junction held 6 bases outside the gene matches. Looked up from germline, CDR1 is PRHDT and CDR2 is FYEKMQ (reference sequence). CDR3 length: 16 residues.